Following are 20 T cell receptor beta chains from one sample sequenced in a study of TIL therapy for anti-PD-1-resistant metastatic lung cancer. The libraries were made with immunoSEQ v3. Clones were sequenced by immunoSEQ multiplex PCR, and TCRdb holds only the in-frame ones, with some missing. This sample carries approximately 53,000 clones, less than 80% of them seen once, and the ten largest clones take 4% to 5.5%. Time point: pre-treatment sample, taken before nivolumab and TIL therapy. The sequenced sample was blood, obtained at baseline. The receptors come from a woman aged 25 to 80 with non-small cell lung cancer.

The rearrangement links TRBV6-1 to TRBJ2-6; TRBD2 might be the D (6 bases). Germline assignment: CDR1 MNHNS and CDR2 SASEGT. The ends were cut back, 3 bases at V and 3 bases at J, with 9 bases in the middle. This CDR3 comprises 15 residues. The CDR3 nucleotides are TGTGCCAGCAGTGACGGGGGAGATGGGGCCAACGTCCTGACTTTC. Protein: CASSDGGDGANVLTF.

The J gene is TRBJ2-6, the V gene TRBV7-9, with D possibly matching TRBD2 (5 bases). The germline V gene encodes CDR1 SEHNR and CDR2 FQNEAQ (reference sequence). Trimming took off 5 bases at V and 0 bases at J, with 11 bases between the two ends. This CDR3 has 16 amino acids. CDR3 coding DNA: TGTGCCAGCAGCCCGAGGGCAGCCTCTGGGGCCAACGTCCTGACTTTC. This translates into CASSPRAASGANVLTF.

V is TRBV5-1 and J is TRBJ2-5, with D perhaps TRBD2 (5 bases). V gave up 6 bases and J gave up 4 bases, with 19 bases separating them. The CDR3 is 15 amino acids. The V gene's germline CDR1 is SGHRS and CDR2 YFSETQ. The CDR3 sequence is CASKLGSAVPETQYF. Here the CDR3 DNA reads TGCGCCAGCAAACTTGGGAGCGCGGTCCCAGAGACCCAGTACTTC.

As regards this clone: Sequence at one end of the junction differs from germline and may be a read error. This chain connects TRBV13 to TRBJ2-7, with 7 positions matching TRBD1. Germline loops: CDR1 PRHDT, CDR2 FYEKMQ (reference sequence). CDR3 length: 12 residues. CDR3 amino acids: CASSLNTGEYVF. CDR3 DNA sequence: TGTGCCAGCAGTCTAAATACAGGGGAATACGTCTTC.

This clone was detected only once. This chain connects TRBV13 to TRBJ1-2; possibly TRBD1 for D (5 bases). CDR3 size: 17 residues. The germline V gene has CDR1 PRHDT and CDR2 FYEKMQ (reference sequence). The V end lost 5 bases, the J end lost 2 bases, and 21 bases lay between the germline ends. CDR3 nucleotides: TGTGCCAGCAGCCCCCGGGGGGGGGAATGGGACAACTATGGCTACACCTTC. Encoded protein: CASSPRGGEWDNYGYTF.

The V gene is TRBV30, the J gene TRBJ1-2; D call uncertain. V was pared by 2 bases and J by 5 bases, with 6 bases between. The CDR3 sequence is 11 residues long. Per the germline V gene, CDR1 is GTSNPN and CDR2 is SVGIG (reference sequence). CDR3 protein: CAWSFSYGYTF. The CDR3 bases are TGTGCCTGGAGTTTCTCATATGGCTACACCTTC.

V gene TRBV7-9 combines with J gene TRBJ2-5; D unresolved. Germline-derived CDR1 and CDR2 are SEHNR and FQNEAQ (reference sequence). This CDR3 region has 15 residues. V shed 5 bases and J shed 1 base, with 14 bases lying between them. Here the CDR3 DNA reads TGTGCCAGCAGCCCCTCTTTAAGAGGCCAAGAGACCCAGTACTTC. It specifies CASSPSLRGQETQYF.

V is TRBV7-8 and J is TRBJ2-3; D not certain. Between the trimmed V and J ends, which lost 8 bases and 1 base, there was a span of 4 bases. The CDR3 loop spans 11 amino acids. Germline assignment: CDR1 SGHVS and CDR2 FQNEAQ. The CDR3 here is CASEGTDTQYF. For the CDR3, the DNA is TGTGCCAGCGAGGGCACAGATACGCAGTATTTT. Using reference TRBV7-8 and TRBJ2-3 for the parts outside the CDR3, the full variable domain is GAGVSQSPRYKVAKRGQDVALRCDPISGHVSLFWYQQALGQGPEFLTYFQNEAQLDKSGLPSDRFFAERPEGSVSTLKIQRTQQEDSAVYLCASEGTDTQYFGPGTRLTVL.

The chain has TRBV10-3 and TRBJ2-3; 7 bases fit TRBD1. The CDR3 totals 13 residues. The V and J ends lost 8 bases and 6 bases, in that order; junction bases with no gene match: 8. Germline-derived CDR1 and CDR2 are ENHRY and SYGVKD. The CDR3 region has the DNA TGTGCCATCCTTCAGGGGGAGCTCGATACGCAGTATTTT. This translates into CAILQGELDTQYF.

The chain employs TRBV5-1 and TRBJ2-1; 7 positions match TRBD1. The CDR3 is made up of 12 amino acids. Trimming removed 4 bases from V and 5 bases from J; junction bases left unmatched: 0. CDR1 and CDR2 (germline): SGHRS, YFSETQ. The CDR3 spells CASSTGDNEQFF. The DNA of the CDR3 is TGCGCCAGCAGCACAGGGGACAATGAGCAGTTCTTC. The whole variable domain, remainder taken from reference TRBV5-1 and TRBJ2-1, is KAGVTQTPRYLIKTRGQQVTLSCSPISGHRSVSWYQQTPGQGLQFLFEYFSETQRNKGNFPGRFSGRQFSNSRSEMNVSTLELGDSALYLCASSTGDNEQFFGPGTRLTVL.

The CDR3 nucleotides are TGTGCCAGCAGCTTTGGACAGAGCACCTACGAGCAGTACTTC. Protein: CASSFGQSTYEQYF. This rearrangement joins TRBV7-6 to TRBJ2-7; possibly TRBD1 for D (6 bases). The CDR3 loop spans 14 amino acids. V lost 3 bases and J 2 bases, leaving 11 bases between the germline ends. From germline, CDR1 is SGHVS and CDR2 FNYEAQ.

The chain is built from TRBV27 and TRBJ2-7; D is undetermined. Germline lookup yields CDR1 MNHEY and CDR2 SMNVEV (reference sequence). The V and J ends lost 3 bases and 3 bases respectively, with 9 bases between them. The length of the CDR3 is 13 residues. This CDR3 is CASSLGVDYEQYF. The CDR3 region has the DNA TGTGCCAGCAGTTTGGGCGTTGACTACGAGCAGTACTTC.

This rearrangement joins TRBV5-1 to TRBJ2-7; D is possibly TRBD2 (6 bases). Trimming left V 0 bases short and J 6 bases short, with 13 bases between. The CDR3 is 14 amino acids. Looked up from germline, CDR1 is SGHRS and CDR2 is YFSETQ. Here the CDR3 reads CASSLAGDRLEQYF. CDR3 nucleotide sequence: TGCGCCAGCAGCTTGGCGGGAGATAGGCTCGAGCAGTACTTC.

The gene calls are TRBV27 and TRBJ2-7, with D maybe TRBD2 (5 bases). V was pared by 0 bases and J by 0 bases, with 15 bases between. CDR1 and CDR2 from the germline V gene are MNHEY and SMNVEV (reference sequence). This CDR3 spans 17 amino acids. In DNA form, the CDR3 reads TGTGCCAGCAGTTTATCTAATACCGGGATATTCTCCTACGAGCAGTACTTC. Protein: CASSLSNTGIFSYEQYF.

The chain couples TRBV4-1 to TRBJ2-1; D is undetermined. This CDR3 comprises 13 residues. Germline V gene sequence: CDR1 MGHRA, CDR2 YSYEKL. V was clipped by 6 bases and J by 8 bases, with 14 bases between them. The CDR3 nucleotides are TGCGCCAGCAGACTAAGGCCGGATCATGAGCAGTTCTTC. Amino acids: CASRLRPDHEQFF.

This clone has more than one count but fewer than ten. The J gene is TRBJ1-4, the V gene TRBV5-5; D is possibly TRBD1 (6 bases). With 4 bases removed from V and 5 bases from J, the gap between germline ends came to 12 bases. The CDR3 consists of 14 residues. The germline V gene encodes CDR1 SGHKS and CDR2 YYEKEE (reference sequence). Here the CDR3 DNA reads TGTGCCAGCAGCCTGGACAGTCAAAATGAAAAACTGTTTTTT. Translation: CASSLDSQNEKLFF.

This clone was recorded once. V and J are TRBV2 and TRBJ2-1; 7 bases map to TRBD1. V shed 7 bases, J shed 10 bases, and the junction held 7 bases outside the gene matches. The CDR3 has 12 amino acids. Germline CDR1 and CDR2: SNHLY and FYNNEI. CDR3 sequence: CASNRQGREQFF. CDR3 coding DNA: TGTGCCAGCAACAGACAGGGTCGGGAGCAGTTCTTC.

This sequence joins TRBV6-6 and TRBJ1-1; D ambiguous. Deletions cut 5 bases from V and 1 base from J, with 11 bases between. The CDR3 loop spans 14 amino acids. Germline-derived CDR1 and CDR2 are MNHNY and SVGAGI (reference sequence). As DNA, the CDR3 is TGTGCCAGCAGTGGACCTAATCAGAACACTGAAGCTTTCTTT. It specifies CASSGPNQNTEAFF.

This chain joins TRBV6-5 and TRBJ1-2; 10 positions match TRBD1. CDR3 length equals 14 residues. Losses at the gene ends were 11 bases for V and 4 bases for J; bases not matched to a gene: 10. Germline assignment: CDR1 MNHEY and CDR2 SVGAGI. CDR3 residues: CAALRDRGSYGYTF. CDR3 DNA sequence: TGTGCCGCTCTGAGGGACAGGGGAAGCTATGGCTACACCTTC.

This chain connects TRBV4-3 to TRBJ1-2; D gene unclear. V dropped 1 base and J dropped 0 bases, with 6 bases sitting between them. CDR1 and CDR2 from the germline V gene are LGHNA and YSLEER. The CDR3 runs to 14 residues. The CDR3: CASSQVVANYGYTF. The CDR3 nucleotides are TGCGCCAGCAGCCAAGTCGTAGCTAACTATGGCTACACCTTC.